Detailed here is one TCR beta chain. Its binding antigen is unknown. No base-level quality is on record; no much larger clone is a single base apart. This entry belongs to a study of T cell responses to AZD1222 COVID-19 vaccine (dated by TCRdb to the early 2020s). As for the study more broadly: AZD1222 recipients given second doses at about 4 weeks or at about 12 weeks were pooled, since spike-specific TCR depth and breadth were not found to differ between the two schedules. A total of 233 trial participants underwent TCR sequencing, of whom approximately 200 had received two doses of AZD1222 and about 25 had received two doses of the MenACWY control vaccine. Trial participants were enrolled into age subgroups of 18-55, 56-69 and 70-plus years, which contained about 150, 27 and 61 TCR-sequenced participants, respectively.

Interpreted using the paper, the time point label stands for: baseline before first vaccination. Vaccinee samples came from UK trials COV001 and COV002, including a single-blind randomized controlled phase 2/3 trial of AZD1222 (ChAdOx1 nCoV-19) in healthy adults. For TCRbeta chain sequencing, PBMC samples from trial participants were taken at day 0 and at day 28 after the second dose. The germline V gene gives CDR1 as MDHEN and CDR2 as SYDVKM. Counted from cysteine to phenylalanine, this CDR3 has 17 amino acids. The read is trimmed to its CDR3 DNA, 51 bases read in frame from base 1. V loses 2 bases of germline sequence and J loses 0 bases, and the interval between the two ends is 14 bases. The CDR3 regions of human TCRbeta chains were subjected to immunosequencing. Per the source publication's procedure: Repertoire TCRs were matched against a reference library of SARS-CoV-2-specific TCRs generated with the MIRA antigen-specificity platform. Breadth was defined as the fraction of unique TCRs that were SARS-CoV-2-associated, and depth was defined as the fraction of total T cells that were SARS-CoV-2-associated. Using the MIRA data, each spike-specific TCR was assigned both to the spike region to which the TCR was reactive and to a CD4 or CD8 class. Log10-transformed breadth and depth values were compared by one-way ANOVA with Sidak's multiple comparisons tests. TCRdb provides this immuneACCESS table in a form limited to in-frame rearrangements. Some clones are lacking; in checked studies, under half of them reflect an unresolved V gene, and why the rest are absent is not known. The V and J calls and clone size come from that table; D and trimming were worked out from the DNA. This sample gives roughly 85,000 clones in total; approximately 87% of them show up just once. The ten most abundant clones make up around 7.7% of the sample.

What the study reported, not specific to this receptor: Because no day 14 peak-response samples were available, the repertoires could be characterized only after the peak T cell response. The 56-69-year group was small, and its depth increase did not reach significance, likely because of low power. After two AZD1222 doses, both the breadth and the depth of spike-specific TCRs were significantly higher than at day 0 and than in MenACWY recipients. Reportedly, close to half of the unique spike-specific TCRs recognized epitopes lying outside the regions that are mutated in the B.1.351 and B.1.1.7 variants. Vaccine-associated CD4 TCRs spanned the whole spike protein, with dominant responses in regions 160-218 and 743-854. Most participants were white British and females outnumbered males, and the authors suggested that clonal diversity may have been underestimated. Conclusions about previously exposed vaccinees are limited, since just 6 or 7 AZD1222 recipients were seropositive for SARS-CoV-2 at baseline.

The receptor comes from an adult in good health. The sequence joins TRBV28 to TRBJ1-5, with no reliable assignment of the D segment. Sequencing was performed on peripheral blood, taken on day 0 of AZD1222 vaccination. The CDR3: CASSLVSGRNSNQPQHF. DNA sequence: TGTGCCAGCAGTTTAGTAAGCGGGCGGAATAGCAATCAGCCCCAGCATTTT.